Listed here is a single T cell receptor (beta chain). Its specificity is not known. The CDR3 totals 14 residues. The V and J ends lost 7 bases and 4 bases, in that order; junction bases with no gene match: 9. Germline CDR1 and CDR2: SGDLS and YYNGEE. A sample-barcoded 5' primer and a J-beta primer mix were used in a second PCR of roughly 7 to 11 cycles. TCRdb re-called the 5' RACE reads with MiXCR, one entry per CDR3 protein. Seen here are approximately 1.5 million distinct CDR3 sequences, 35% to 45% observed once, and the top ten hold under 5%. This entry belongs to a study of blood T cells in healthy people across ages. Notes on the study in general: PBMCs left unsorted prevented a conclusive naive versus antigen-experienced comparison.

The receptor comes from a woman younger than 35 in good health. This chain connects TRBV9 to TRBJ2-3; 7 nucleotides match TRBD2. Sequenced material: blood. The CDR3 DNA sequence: TGTGCCAGCGGGTCGGGGACTATGGCAGATACGCAGTATTTT. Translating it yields CASGSGTMADTQYF.